This T cell receptor (beta chain) was retrieved from a study of blood T cells in healthy people across ages (dated by TCRdb to between 2014 and 2017). With regard to the full study: Template switching captured roughly one uniquely barcoded TCR beta cDNA molecule per two T cells in model experiments. To avoid experimental bias, donors of different ages were spread randomly across the sequencing lanes. Two additional independent replicas of 1 million unique cDNA reads from the same blood draw were analyzed for two donors (one aged 18 to 29 and one aged 80 or older). The donors were divided into four age groups: young (average around 15 years), middle-aged (about 40), aged (about 56) and long-lived (82). To track age-related changes in TCR beta repertoire diversity, the study relied on deep sequencing normalized with unique cDNA molecular identifiers. The paper's findings and limits, for the study overall: Because donor CMV infection status was unknown, age-related changes in expanded clonotypes were potentially confounded. Compared with the aged group, the long-lived group had more naive CD4+ T cells, fewer expanded clones and increased TCR diversity, suggesting age selection. A strong correlation was found between observed TCR beta diversity and the percentage of naive T cells measured by flow cytometry. As age increased, observed TCR beta diversity per million T cells dropped in a roughly linear way, and a significant reduction was already evident by age approximately 40. Estimates of total diversity from one million sequenced T cells were regarded as lower bounds and underestimates. Since profiling was done on bulk unsorted PBMCs, naive and antigen-experienced compartments could not be conclusively compared.

Based on the germline V gene, the CDR1 and CDR2 sequences are SGHRS and YFSETQ. The V end loses 0 bases and the J end loses 7 bases, and a stretch of 14 bases separates them. The cysteine opens and the phenylalanine closes a CDR3 of 15 amino acids. The CDR3 DNA has 45 bases and is translated from base 1. The roughly 39 donors, aged about 6 to 95 years, were systemically healthy Caucasian individuals from Russia. Each donor gave ten milliliters of peripheral blood, collected into EDTA-treated Vacutainer tubes. Ficoll-Paque density-gradient centrifugation was used to isolate PBMCs, with at least 7 million obtained per sample. Trizol reagent was used to extract total RNA from the PBMCs, yielding at least 5 micrograms per sample. Naive CD45RAhigh/CD27high T cell percentages were measured by flow cytometry on a PBMC aliquot from every donor. The library was prepared using 5' RACE. TCRdb names Illumina HiSeq 2500 as the instrument used. A second PCR of about 7 to 12 cycles was performed with a sample-barcoded 5' primer and a J-beta primer mix. A unique molecular identifier was introduced onto each TCR beta cDNA molecule by a template-switch 5' adaptor carrying 12 random nucleotides. At least 3 million CDR3-containing paired-end reads were obtained from each sample. The Mint cDNA synthesis kit, primed by a TRBC-specific oligonucleotide, was used to synthesize first-strand cDNA from all RNA. After uracil-DNA glycosylase treatment, a first 18-cycle PCR used universal primers M1SS and BC2_uni_R on all cDNA. In the paper's pipeline: For normalization, 1 million high-quality reads were randomly selected from each sample, with every read carrying a distinct molecular identifier. Instead of being binned into consensus sequences, reads with shared molecular identifiers were discarded. MiTCR, run with a Q25 quality threshold and the strictest error-elimination algorithm, handled CDR3 identification, clonotype clustering and error correction. Lower-bound total TCR beta diversity was estimated with a nonparametric unseen species model using Euler transformation. TCRdb's own reprocessing of the public reads used fastp at Q25 and MiXCR and kept productive beta chains. Rows with one shared CDR3 protein collapse into an entry with the most common genes and DNA. The V and J calls here are based on TCRdb, not the publication. The sample has 650,000 to 700,000 distinct CDR3 sequences on record, 40% to 65% of them singletons. The ten largest clones represent approximately 15% of the sample.

With regard to this clonotype: Its specific antigen is unknown. A much larger clone sits a single nucleotide away, making a read error possible.

The receptor was derived from an elderly woman in good health. Sequencing used blood. The rearrangement combines TRBV5-1 with TRBJ2-1, and possibly TRBD2, on 5 matching bases. The nucleotides read TGCGCCAGCAGCTTGGCCGGAGGCGTGGCAAATGAGCAGTTCTTC. Translated, this is CASSLAGGVANEQFF.